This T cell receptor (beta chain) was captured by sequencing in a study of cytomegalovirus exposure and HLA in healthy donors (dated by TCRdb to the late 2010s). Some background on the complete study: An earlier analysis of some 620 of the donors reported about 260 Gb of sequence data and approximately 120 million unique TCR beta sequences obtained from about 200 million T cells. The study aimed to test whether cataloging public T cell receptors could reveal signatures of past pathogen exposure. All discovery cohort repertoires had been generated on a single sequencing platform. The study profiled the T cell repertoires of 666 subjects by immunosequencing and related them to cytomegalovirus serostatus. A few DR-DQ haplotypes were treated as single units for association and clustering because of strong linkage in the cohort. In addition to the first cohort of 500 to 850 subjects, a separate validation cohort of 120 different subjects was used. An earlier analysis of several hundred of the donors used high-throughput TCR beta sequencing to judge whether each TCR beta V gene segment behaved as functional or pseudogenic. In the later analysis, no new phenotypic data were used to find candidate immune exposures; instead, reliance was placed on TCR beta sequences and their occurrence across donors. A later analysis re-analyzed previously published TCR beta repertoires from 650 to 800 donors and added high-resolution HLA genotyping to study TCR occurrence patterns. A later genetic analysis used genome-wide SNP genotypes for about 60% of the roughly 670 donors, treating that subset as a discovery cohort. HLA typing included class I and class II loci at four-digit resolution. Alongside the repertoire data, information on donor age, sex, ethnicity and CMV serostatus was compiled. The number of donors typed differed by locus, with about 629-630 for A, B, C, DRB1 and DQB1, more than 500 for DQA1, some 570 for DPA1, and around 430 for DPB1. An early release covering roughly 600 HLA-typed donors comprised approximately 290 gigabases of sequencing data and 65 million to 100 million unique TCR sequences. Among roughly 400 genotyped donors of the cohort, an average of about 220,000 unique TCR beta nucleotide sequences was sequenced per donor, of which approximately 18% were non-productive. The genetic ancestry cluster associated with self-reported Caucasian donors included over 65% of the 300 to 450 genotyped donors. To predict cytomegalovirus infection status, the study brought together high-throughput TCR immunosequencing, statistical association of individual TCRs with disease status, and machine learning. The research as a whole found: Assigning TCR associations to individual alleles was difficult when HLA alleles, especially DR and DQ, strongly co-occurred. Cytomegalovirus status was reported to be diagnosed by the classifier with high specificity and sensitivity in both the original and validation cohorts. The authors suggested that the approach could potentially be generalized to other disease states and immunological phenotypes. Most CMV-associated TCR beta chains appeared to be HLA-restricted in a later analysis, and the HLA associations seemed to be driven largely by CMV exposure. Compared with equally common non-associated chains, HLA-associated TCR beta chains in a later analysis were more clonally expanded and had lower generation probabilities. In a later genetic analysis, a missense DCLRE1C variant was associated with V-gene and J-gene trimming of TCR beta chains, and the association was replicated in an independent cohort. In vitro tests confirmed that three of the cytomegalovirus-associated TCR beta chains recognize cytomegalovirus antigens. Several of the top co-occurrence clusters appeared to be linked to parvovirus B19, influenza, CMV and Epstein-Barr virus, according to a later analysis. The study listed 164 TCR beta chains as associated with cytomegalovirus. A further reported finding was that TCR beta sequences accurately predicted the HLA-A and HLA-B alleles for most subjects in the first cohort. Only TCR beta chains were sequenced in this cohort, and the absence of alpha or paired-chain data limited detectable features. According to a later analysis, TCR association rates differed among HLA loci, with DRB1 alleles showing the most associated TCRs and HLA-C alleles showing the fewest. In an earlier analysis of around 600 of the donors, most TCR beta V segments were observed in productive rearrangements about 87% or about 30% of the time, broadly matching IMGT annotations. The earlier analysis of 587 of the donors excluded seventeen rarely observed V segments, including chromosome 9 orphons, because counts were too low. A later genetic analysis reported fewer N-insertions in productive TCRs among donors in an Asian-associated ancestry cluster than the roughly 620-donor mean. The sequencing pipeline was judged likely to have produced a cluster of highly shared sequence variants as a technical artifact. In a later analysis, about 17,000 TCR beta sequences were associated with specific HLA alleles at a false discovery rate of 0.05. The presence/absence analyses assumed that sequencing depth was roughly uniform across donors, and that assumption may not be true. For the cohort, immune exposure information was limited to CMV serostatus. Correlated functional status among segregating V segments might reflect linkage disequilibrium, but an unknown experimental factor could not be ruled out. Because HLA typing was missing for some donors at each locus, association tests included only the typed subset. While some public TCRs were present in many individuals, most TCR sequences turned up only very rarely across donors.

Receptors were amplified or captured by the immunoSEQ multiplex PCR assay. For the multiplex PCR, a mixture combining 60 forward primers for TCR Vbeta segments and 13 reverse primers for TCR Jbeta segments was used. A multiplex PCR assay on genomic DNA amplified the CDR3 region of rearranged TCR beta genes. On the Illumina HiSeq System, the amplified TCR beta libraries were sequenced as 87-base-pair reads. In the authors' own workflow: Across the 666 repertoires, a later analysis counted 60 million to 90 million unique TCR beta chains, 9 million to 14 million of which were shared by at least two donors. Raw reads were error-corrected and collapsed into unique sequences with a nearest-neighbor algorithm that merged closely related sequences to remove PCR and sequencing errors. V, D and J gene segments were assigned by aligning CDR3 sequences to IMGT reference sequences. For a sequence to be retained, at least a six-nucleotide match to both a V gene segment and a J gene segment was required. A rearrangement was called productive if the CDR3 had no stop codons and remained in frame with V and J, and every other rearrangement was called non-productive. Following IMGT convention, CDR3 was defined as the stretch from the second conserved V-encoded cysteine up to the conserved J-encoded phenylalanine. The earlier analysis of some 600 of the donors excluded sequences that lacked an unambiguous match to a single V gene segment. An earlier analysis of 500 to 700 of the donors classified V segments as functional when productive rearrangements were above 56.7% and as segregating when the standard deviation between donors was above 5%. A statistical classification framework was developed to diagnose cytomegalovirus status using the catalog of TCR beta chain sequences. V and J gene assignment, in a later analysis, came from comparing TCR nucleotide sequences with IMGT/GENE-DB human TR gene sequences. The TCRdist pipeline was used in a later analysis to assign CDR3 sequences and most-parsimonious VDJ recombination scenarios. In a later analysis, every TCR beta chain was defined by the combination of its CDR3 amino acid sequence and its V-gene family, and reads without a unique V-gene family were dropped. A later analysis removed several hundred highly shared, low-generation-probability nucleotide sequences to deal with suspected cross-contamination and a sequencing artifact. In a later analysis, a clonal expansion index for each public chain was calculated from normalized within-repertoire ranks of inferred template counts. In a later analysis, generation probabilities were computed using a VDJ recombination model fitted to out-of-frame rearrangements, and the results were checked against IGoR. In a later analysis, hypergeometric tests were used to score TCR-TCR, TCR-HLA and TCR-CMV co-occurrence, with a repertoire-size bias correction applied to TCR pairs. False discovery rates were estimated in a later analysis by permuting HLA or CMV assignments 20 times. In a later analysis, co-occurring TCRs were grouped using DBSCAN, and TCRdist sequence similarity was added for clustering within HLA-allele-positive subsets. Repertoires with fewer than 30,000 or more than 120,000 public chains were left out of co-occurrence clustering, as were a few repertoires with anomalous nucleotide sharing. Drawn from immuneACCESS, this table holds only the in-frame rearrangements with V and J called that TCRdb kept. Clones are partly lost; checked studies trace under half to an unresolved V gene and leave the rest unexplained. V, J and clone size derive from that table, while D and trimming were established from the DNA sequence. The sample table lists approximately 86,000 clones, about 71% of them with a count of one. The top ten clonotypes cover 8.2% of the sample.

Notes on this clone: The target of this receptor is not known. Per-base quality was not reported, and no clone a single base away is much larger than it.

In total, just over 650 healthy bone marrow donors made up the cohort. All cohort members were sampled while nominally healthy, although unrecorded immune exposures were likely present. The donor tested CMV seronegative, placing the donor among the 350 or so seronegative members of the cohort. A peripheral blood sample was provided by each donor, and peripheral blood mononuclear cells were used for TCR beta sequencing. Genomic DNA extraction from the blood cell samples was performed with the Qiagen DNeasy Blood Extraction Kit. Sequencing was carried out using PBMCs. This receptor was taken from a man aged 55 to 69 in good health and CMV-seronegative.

This receptor has the CDR3 CSVAGQGGVNSGANVLTF. Read as DNA, the sequence is TGCAGCGTTGCCGGGCAGGGTGGAGTCAACTCTGGGGCCAACGTCCTGACTTTC. Recombination joined TRBV29-1 with TRBJ2-6; perhaps TRBD1 is the D gene, with 5 bases matching. The V end loses 4 bases and the J end loses 0 bases, and a stretch of 19 bases separates them. Taken from cysteine to phenylalanine, the CDR3 has 18 residues. Only the CDR3 region is kept as DNA, spanning 54 bases read in frame from base 1. CDR1 and CDR2 are read off the germline V gene as SQVTM and ANQGSEA.